This T cell receptor (beta chain) was sequenced during a study of regulatory T cells in long-lasting Graves disease. Study conclusions and caveats: Lower TCR diversity characterized persistent Graves' patients relative to newly diagnosed patients. What was studied was peripheral blood only, and not thyroid tissue.

This clonotype was counted at least ten times. Its specificity is not known. The CDR3 runs to 15 residues. Germline lookup yields CDR1 SGDLS and CDR2 YYNGEE. The germline V and J ends were trimmed by 2 bases and 6 bases, with 14 bases remaining between them. Sequencing libraries for TCR beta were prepared with iRepertoire HTBI primers and Arm-PCR of CDR3 regions. MiXCR was run by TCRdb on the multiplex PCR reads, yielding one entry per CDR3 protein. The table includes about 200,000 distinct CDR3 sequences, approximately 18% detected once. The time point: newly diagnosed GD, antithyroid drugs for less than 3 months. From RNA extracted from PBMCs, the TCR library was made. The same data also went into a second study, on T cells in Graves' hyperthyroidism and ophthalmopathy. Per that study: A first-round RT-PCR of the TCR CDR3 used the HTBI primer set.

The material sequenced was peripheral blood mononuclear cells (PBMCs), taken at new diagnosis, from a patient treated with antithyroid drugs. This rearrangement joins TRBV9 to TRBJ1-4, with a weak D call TRBD1 (6 bases). The TCR comes from a woman in her twenties or thirties with Graves disease. The CDR3 DNA follows: TGTGCCAGCAGCGTGGGGGCCGGGAGTGATGAAAAACTGTTTTTT. Its translation is CASSVGAGSDEKLFF.